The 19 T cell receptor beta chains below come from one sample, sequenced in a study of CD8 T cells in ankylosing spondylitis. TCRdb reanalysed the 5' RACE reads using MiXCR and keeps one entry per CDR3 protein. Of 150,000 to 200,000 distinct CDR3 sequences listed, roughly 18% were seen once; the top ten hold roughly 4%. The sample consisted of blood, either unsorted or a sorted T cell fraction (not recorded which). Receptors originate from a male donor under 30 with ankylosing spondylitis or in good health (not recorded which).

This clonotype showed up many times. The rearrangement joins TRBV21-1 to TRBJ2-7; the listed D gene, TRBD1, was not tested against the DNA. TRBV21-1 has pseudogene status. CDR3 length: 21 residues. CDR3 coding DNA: TGTGCCAGCAGCACCGCTAAGGGGAGGGACAGGGGATTCTATTCCCGCTACGAGCAGTACTTC. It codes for CASSTAKGRDRGFYSRYEQYF.

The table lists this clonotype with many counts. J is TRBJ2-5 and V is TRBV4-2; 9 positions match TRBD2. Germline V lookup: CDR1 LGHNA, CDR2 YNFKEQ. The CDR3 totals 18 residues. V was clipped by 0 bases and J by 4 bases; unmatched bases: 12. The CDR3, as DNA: TGTGCCAGCAGCCAAGATGGGGGGAGCGGGAGGCTGGGAGAGACCCAGTACTTC. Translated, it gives CASSQDGGSGRLGETQYF.

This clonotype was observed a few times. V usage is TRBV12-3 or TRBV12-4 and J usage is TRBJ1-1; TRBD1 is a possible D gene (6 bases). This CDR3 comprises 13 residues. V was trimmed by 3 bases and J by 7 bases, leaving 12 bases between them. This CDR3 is CASSLVGGSEAFF. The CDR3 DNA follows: TGTGCCAGCAGTTTGGTCGGGGGCAGTGAAGCTTTCTTT.

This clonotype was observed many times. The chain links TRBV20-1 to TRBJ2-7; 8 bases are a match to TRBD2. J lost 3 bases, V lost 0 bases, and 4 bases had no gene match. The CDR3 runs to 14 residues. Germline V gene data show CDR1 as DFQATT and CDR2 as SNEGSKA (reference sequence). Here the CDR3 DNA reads TGCAGTGCTAGAGATTCCAGCGGGAGCTACGAGCAGTACGTC. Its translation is CSARDSSGSYEQYV.

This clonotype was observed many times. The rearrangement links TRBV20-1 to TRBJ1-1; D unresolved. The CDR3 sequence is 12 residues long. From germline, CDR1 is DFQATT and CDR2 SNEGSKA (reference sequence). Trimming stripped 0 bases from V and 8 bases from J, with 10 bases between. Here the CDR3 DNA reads TGCAGTGCTAGAGATACGGGGTCGGAAGCTTTCTTT. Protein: CSARDTGSEAFF.

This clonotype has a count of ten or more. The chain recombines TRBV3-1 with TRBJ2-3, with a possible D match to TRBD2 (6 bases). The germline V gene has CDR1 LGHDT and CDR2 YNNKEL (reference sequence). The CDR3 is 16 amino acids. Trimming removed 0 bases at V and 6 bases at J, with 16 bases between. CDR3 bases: TGTGCCAGCAGCCAAGATCCGGTCGCGGGGACCGATACGCAGTATTTT. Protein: CASSQDPVAGTDTQYF.

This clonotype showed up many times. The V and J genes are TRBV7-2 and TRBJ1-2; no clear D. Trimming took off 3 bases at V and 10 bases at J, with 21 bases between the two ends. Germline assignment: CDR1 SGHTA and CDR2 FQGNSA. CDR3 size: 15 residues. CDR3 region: CASSFGSNSLLVYTF. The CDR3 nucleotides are TGTGCCAGCAGCTTCGGCAGTAACTCCCTCCTAGTCTACACCTTC.

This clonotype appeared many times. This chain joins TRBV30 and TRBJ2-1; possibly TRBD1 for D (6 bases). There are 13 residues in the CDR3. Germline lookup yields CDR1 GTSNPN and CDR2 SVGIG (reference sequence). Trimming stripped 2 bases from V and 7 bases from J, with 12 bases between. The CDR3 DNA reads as TGTGCCTGGAGTCCCCTAGGGGGAAATGAGCAGTTCTTC. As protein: CAWSPLGGNEQFF.

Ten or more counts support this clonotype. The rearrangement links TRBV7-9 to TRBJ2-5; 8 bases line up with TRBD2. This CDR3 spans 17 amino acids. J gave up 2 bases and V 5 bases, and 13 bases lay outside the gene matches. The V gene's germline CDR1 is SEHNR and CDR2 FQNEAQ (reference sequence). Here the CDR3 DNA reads TGTGCCAGCAGCCAATTAGGGCCTAGCGGGTTTCAAGAGACCCAGTACTTC. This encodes CASSQLGPSGFQETQYF.

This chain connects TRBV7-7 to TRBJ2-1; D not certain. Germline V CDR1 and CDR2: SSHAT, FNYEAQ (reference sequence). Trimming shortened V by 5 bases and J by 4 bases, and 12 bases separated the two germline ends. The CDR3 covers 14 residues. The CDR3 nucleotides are TGTGCCAGCAGCCAGGCAGCGTCTTACAATGAGCAGTTCTTC. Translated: CASSQAASYNEQFF.

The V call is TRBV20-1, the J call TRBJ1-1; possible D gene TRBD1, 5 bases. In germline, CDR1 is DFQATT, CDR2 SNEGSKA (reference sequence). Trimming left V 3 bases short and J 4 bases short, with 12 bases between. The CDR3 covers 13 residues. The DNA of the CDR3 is TGCAGTGCTAGGGGGGGGGTAGGCACTGAAGCTTTCTTT. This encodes CSARGGVGTEAFF.

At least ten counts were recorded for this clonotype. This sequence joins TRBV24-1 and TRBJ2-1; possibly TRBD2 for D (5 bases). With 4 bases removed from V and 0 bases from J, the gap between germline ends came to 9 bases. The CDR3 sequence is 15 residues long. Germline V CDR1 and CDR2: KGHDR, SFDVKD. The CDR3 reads CATSDWTDSYNEQFF. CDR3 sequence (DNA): TGTGCCACCAGTGACTGGACTGACTCCTACAATGAGCAGTTCTTC.

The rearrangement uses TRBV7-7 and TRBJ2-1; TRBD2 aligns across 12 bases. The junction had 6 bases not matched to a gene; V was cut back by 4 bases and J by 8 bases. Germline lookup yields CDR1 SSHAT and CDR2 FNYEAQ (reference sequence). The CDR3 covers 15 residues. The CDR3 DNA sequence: TGTGCCAGCAGCTATCGACTAGCGGGAGCCGATGAGCAGTTCTTC. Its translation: CASSYRLAGADEQFF.

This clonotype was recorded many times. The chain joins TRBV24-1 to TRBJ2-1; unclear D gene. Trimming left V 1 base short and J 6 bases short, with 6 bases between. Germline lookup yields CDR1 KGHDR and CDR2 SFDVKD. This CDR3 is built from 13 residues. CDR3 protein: CATSDFIINEQFF. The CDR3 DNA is TGTGCCACCAGTGATTTTATAATCAATGAGCAGTTCTTC.

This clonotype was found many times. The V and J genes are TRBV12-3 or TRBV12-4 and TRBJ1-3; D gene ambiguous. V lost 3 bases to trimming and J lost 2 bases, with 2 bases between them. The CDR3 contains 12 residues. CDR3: CASSFPGNTIYF. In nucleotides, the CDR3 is TGTGCCAGCAGTTTCCCTGGAAACACCATATATTTT.

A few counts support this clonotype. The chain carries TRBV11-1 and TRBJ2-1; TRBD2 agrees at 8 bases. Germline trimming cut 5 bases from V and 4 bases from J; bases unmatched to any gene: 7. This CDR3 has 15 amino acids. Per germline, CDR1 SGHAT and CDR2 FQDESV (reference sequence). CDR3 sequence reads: CASSAAGVGYNEQFF. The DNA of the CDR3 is TGTGCCAGCAGCGCAGCGGGAGTGGGTTACAATGAGCAGTTCTTC. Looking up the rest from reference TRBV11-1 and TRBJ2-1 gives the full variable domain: EAEVAQSPRYKITEKSQAVAFWCDPISGHATLYWYRQILGQGPELLVQFQDESVVDDSQLPKDRFSAERLKGVDSTLKIQPAELGDSAMYLCASSAAGVGYNEQFFGPGTRLTVL.

For the CDR3, the DNA is TGTGCCAGCAGCCGGACTAGCGGGAAGGAGCAGTTCTTC. As protein: CASSRTSGKEQFF. The V call is TRBV6-6, the J call TRBJ2-1; 12 bases are a match to TRBD2. Germline-derived CDR1 and CDR2 are MNHNY and SVGAGI (reference sequence). The CDR3 length is 13 residues. J gave up 10 bases and V 6 bases, and 4 bases lay outside the gene matches.

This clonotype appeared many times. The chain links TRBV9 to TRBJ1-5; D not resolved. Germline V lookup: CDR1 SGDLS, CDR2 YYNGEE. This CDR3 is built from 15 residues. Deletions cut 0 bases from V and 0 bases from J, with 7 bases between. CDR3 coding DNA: TGTGCCAGCAGCGTAGACGGAAATAGCAATCAGCCCCAGCATTTT. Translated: CASSVDGNSNQPQHF.

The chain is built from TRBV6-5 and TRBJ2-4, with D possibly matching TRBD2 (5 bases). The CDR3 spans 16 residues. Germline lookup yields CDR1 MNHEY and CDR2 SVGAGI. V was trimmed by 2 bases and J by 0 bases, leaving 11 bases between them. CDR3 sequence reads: CASSYGRGLAKNIQYF. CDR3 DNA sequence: TGTGCCAGCAGTTACGGCAGAGGACTAGCCAAAAACATTCAGTACTTC.